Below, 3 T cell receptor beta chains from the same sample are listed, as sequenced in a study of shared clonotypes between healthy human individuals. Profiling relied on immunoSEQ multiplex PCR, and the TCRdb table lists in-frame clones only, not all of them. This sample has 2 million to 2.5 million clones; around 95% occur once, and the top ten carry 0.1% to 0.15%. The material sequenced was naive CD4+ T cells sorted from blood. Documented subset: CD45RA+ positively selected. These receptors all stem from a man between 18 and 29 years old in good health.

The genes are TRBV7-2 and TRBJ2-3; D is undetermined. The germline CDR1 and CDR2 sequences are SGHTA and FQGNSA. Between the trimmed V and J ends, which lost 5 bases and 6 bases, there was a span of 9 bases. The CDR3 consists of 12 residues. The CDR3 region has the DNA TGTGCCAGCAGCCGCCTGGTGGATACGCAGTATTTT. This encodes CASSRLVDTQYF. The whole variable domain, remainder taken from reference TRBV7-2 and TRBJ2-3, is GAGVSQSPSNKVTEKGKDVELRCDPISGHTALYWYRQSLGQGLEFLIYFQGNSAPDKSGLPSDRFSAERTGGSVSTLTIQRTQQEDSAVYLCASSRLVDTQYFGPGTRLTVL.

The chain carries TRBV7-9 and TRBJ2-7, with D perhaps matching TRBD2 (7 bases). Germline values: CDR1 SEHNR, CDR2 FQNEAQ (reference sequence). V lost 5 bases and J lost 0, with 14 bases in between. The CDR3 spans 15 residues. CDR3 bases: TGTGCCAGCAGCACGGGGGGCCCCGACTCCTACGAGCAGTACTTC. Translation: CASSTGGPDSYEQYF. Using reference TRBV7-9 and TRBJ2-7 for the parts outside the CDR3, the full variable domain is DTGVSQNPRHKITKRGQNVTFRCDPISEHNRLYWYRQTLGQGPEFLTYFQNEAQLEKSRLLSDRFSAERPKGSFSTLEIQRTEQGDSAMYLCASSTGGPDSYEQYFGPGTRLTVT.

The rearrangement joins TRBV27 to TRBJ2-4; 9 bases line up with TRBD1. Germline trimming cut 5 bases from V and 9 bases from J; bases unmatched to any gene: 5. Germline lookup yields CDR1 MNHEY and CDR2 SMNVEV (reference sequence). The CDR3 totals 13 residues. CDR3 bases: TGTGCCAGCAGTGGGGACAGGGCTGGCATTCAGTACTTC. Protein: CASSGDRAGIQYF.